This passage covers 19 T cell receptor beta chains from one sample sequenced in a study of control samples from healthy donors and cancer patients. Assay: immunoSEQ multiplex PCR; the TCRdb copy retains only in-frame clones and omits some. Among approximately 120,000 clones listed, about 92% were seen once. Material: PBMCs. Receptors were obtained from a man aged 80 or over with head and neck cancer.

As to this clone: A read error may produce the germline difference seen at one junction end. The rearrangement uses TRBV11-2 and TRBJ2-7; TRBD2 matches at 8 bases. CDR3 length: 12 amino acids. Germline V gives CDR1 SGHAT, CDR2 FQNNGV. CDR3 residues: CASRSTGGLAVF. CDR3 coding DNA: TGTGCCAGCAGGTCGACGGGGGGGCTAGCGGTGTTC.

J is TRBJ1-2 and V is TRBV12-3 or TRBV12-4, with D perhaps matching TRBD1 (5 bases). Trimming pared 1 base from V and 8 bases from J, leaving 11 bases between. The CDR3 is 13 amino acids. The chain's CDR3 is CASSLDGRGGYTF. DNA of the CDR3: TGTGCCAGCAGTTTAGACGGGAGGGGAGGCTACACCTTC.

This clone was seen at least ten times. This chain joins TRBV7-9 and TRBJ2-2; D is ambiguous. CDR1 SEHNR and CDR2 FQNEAQ come from the germline V gene (reference sequence). V gave up 5 bases and J gave up 4 bases, with 8 bases separating them. The CDR3 is 13 amino acids. In DNA form, the CDR3 reads TGTGCCAGCAGCCCTGTTGGCACCGGGGAGCTGTTTTTT. This sequence encodes CASSPVGTGELFF. Full variable domain (missing parts from reference TRBV7-9 and TRBJ2-2): DTGVSQNPRHKITKRGQNVTFRCDPISEHNRLYWYRQTLGQGPEFLTYFQNEAQLEKSRLLSDRFSAERPKGSFSTLEIQRTEQGDSAMYLCASSPVGTGELFFGEGSRLTVL.

The genes are TRBV18 and TRBJ2-7, with unresolved D. Germline assignment: CDR1 KGHSH and CDR2 LQKENI. V gave up 2 bases and J gave up 3 bases, with 2 bases separating them. The CDR3 is made up of 11 amino acids. CDR3 amino acids: CASSPGYEQYF. The DNA for the CDR3 is TGTGCCAGCTCACCAGGCTACGAGCAGTACTTC.

The sample holds one count of this clone. V gene TRBV10-3 combines with J gene TRBJ2-1; 10 bases agree with TRBD2. The CDR3 is 17 amino acids. J gave up 4 bases and V 0 bases, and 6 bases lay outside the gene matches. In germline, CDR1 is ENHRY, CDR2 SYGVKD. This CDR3 is CAISESGAGGLYNEQFF. For the CDR3, the DNA is TGTGCCATCAGTGAGTCGGGAGCGGGGGGGCTGTACAATGAGCAGTTCTTC.

This clone appeared a single time. The chain employs TRBV2 and TRBJ1-2; D not certain. The CDR3 has 15 amino acids. The germline V and J ends were trimmed by 3 bases and 4 bases, with 15 bases remaining between them. In germline, CDR1 is SNHLY, CDR2 FYNNEI. The CDR3 reads CASSDNPEGGYGYTF. CDR3 sequence (DNA): TGTGCCAGCAGTGATAATCCGGAAGGCGGCTATGGCTACACCTTC.

This clone came up a few times. The V call is TRBV5-6, the J call TRBJ2-7; TRBD2 agrees at 14 bases. Germline assignment: CDR1 SGHDT and CDR2 YYEEEE. This CDR3 has 18 amino acids. With V trimmed by 4 bases and J by 4 bases, 13 bases remained unmatched. The CDR3 bases are TGTGCCAGCAGCCCTCGACGAACCCGGACTAGCGGGAGGTACGAGCAGTACTTC. This gives the protein CASSPRRTRTSGRYEQYF.

As for this clone: This same CDR3 is encoded by further DNA sequences in the sample. The gene calls are TRBV6-1 and TRBJ1-1, with D perhaps TRBD1 (5 bases). CDR1 and CDR2 from the germline V gene are MNHNS and SASEGT. Trimming cost V 2 bases and J 3 bases, with 13 bases left between them. This CDR3 is built from 15 residues. CDR3 bases: TGTGCCAGCAGTGAATTAGGTGGGGCCTACACTGAAGCTTTCTTT. Its translation is CASSELGGAYTEAFF.

This chain connects TRBV5-1 to TRBJ2-7; TRBD1 matches 7 bases. The CDR3 runs to 14 residues. CDR1 SGHRS and CDR2 YFSETQ come from the germline V gene. V was clipped by 0 bases and J by 2 bases; unmatched bases: 2. CDR3 DNA: TGCGCCAGCAGCTTGGGCCAGGGGGCCTACGAGCAGTACTTC. Amino acid sequence: CASSLGQGAYEQYF.

V usage is TRBV5-8 and J usage is TRBJ2-7; D is unclear. The V end was cut by 2 bases, the J end by 3 bases, with 9 bases between. Germline CDR1 is SGHTS and CDR2 is YDEGEE. The CDR3 runs to 13 residues. The CDR3 loop is CASSLPGYYEQYF. DNA of the CDR3: TGTGCCAGCAGCTTACCAGGTTACTACGAGCAGTACTTC.

The chain uses TRBV7-2 and TRBJ1-6, with D possibly being TRBD1 (6 bases). Germline V gene data show CDR1 as SGHTA and CDR2 as FQGNSA. CDR3 length equals 14 residues. The germline V and J ends were trimmed by 9 bases and 9 bases, with 18 bases remaining between them. The CDR3, as DNA: TGTGCCAGTCGTGCCAGGGGAGGTGGTTCACCCCTCCACTTT. This codes for CASRARGGGSPLHF.

The chain is built from TRBV11-2 and TRBJ1-3, with 9 bases aligning to TRBD1. CDR3 length equals 15 residues. Per germline, CDR1 SGHAT and CDR2 FQNNGV. Losses at the gene ends were 5 bases for V and 3 bases for J; bases not matched to a gene: 5. As DNA, the CDR3 is TGTGCCAGCAGCCGGACAGGGGTTTATGGAAACACCATATATTTT. Its translation: CASSRTGVYGNTIYF.

The chain joins TRBV5-1 to TRBJ1-5; TRBD1 is a possible D gene (5 bases). Trimming left V 0 bases short and J 5 bases short, with 12 bases between. The CDR3 runs 15 residues. The germline V gene encodes CDR1 SGHRS and CDR2 YFSETQ. The CDR3 protein is CASSLGDGAHQPQHF. CDR3 in DNA: TGCGCCAGCAGCTTGGGGGACGGAGCGCATCAGCCCCAGCATTTT.

The rearrangement joins TRBV10-2 to TRBJ1-1; maybe TRBD1 (6 bases). The CDR3 is 16 residues long. Looked up from germline, CDR1 is WSHSY and CDR2 is SAAADI. The V end lost 6 bases, the J end lost 4 bases, and 21 bases lay between the germline ends. The CDR3 loop is CASRGTAGMGATEAFF. DNA of the CDR3: TGCGCCAGCAGAGGAACCGCAGGGATGGGGGCCACTGAAGCTTTCTTT.

V and J are TRBV4-2 and TRBJ1-2; possibly TRBD1 for D (5 bases). V was cut by 4 bases and J by 0 bases, with 12 bases left in between. The germline CDR1 and CDR2 sequences are LGHNA and YNFKEQ. This CDR3 has 15 amino acids. The CDR3 protein is CASSRGTPTNYGYTF. CDR3 coding DNA: TGTGCCAGCAGCCGCGGGACGCCTACTAACTATGGCTACACCTTC.

The V and J genes are TRBV4-3 and TRBJ2-7; 9 bases fit TRBD2. V dropped 0 bases and J dropped 4; count of bases not matched to a gene: 4. The CDR3 extends over 15 amino acids. Germline V gives CDR1 LGHNA, CDR2 YSLEER. The CDR3 DNA sequence: TGCGCCAGCAGCCAAGAGCCTAGCGGGGTATACGAGCAGTACTTC. This codes for CASSQEPSGVYEQYF.

The chain has TRBV30 and TRBJ2-7; 7 bases match TRBD2. Germline values: CDR1 GTSNPN, CDR2 SVGIG (reference sequence). V lost 3 bases to trimming and J lost 0 bases; unmatched junction nucleotides: 8. The CDR3 covers 15 residues. The CDR3 DNA reads TGTGCCTGGAGGTACGGGCGGGGGAGCTCCTACGAGCAGTACTTC. Its protein product is CAWRYGRGSSYEQYF.

The J gene is TRBJ1-3, the V gene TRBV7-2, with D tentatively TRBD1 (6 bases). This CDR3 comprises 15 residues. Trimming removed 1 base from V and 2 bases from J, with 9 bases in between. Germline CDR1 SGHTA, CDR2 FQGNSA. This CDR3 is CASSLGWTAGNTIYF. CDR3 sequence (DNA): TGTGCCAGCAGCTTAGGTTGGACAGCTGGAAACACCATATATTTT.

The chain couples TRBV7-8 to TRBJ2-7, with D possibly matching TRBD1 (6 bases). V dropped 2 bases and J dropped 3 bases, with 11 bases sitting between them. Per germline, CDR1 SGHVS and CDR2 FQNEAQ. CDR3 length: 14 amino acids. The CDR3 sequence is CASSLSQGIYEQYF. The DNA for the CDR3 is TGTGCCAGCAGCTTATCCCAGGGGATCTACGAGCAGTACTTC.